The source of this TCR beta chain is a study of blood T cell repertoires in COVID-19. Profiled with immunoSEQ multiplex PCR; TCRdb holds only in-frame clones, not every one. Here the sample spans over 200,000 clones, almost 85% being singletons. Germline values: CDR1 MDHEN, CDR2 SYDVKM. With V trimmed by 6 bases and J by 5 bases, 15 bases remained unmatched. This CDR3 contains 16 residues. The receptor was isolated from a woman between 45 and 65 years old with active or convalescent COVID-19. Sequencing input: peripheral blood. V is TRBV28 and J is TRBJ1-2, with TRBD1 matching over 7 bases. CDR3: CASSKSSGTVVYGYTF. CDR3 DNA sequence: TGTGCCAGCAGCAAATCTTCCGGGACAGTAGTTTATGGCTACACCTTC.